This TCR beta chain was identified in a study of blood T cell repertoires in COVID-19. Across the whole study: Donors in the United States, Italy and Spain gave samples during acute or convalescent COVID-19. PBMCs, B-cell-depleted T cells, or T cells provided the cDNA or gDNA that made up the material.

The CDR3 is 15 residues long. Original methodology: Nucleated cell number was recorded as an estimate derived from reference gene primer amplification. The table came from immunoSEQ multiplex PCR; TCRdb's copy has only in-frame clones and leaves some out. V, J and clone size are those of that table, while D and trimming were read from the DNA. The table shows around 120,000 clones, with 60% to 85% occurring only once. The TCR was taken from a man in his 70s with acute or convalescent COVID-19. The chain carries TRBV12-2 and TRBJ1-2; the table's D call of TRBD1 was not tested on the DNA. TRBV12-2 is a documented pseudogene. The sample taken for sequencing was peripheral blood. Here the CDR3 DNA reads TGTGCAAGTCGCTTACCCGACAGCTCCACCTATGGCTACACCTTC. Amino acid sequence: CASRLPDSSTYGYTF.